The 6 T cell receptor beta chains listed next were all sequenced from one sample in a study of T cell responses to AZD1222 COVID-19 vaccine (dated by TCRdb to the early 2020s). This specimen's time point label, per the study, means: sample from adult after SARS-CoV-2 infection, after symptom onset. Receptor libraries were prepared by the immunoSEQ multiplex PCR assay. TCRdb obtained this table from immuneACCESS and retained in-frame rearrangements with V and J assigned. These tables miss some clones; where compared with another copy, unresolved V genes account for less than half of the shortfall, and the remainder is unexplained. This sample gives more than 150,000 clones in total; around 85% of them show up just once. The ten top clones hold 5.5% to 8% of the sample. This specimen consisted of peripheral blood, obtained after recovery from COVID-19. These receptors all come from an adult who had recovered from COVID-19.

This chain connects TRBV19 to TRBJ2-2; TRBD1 matches at 8 bases. V lost 6 bases and J lost 7; bases outside the gene matches: 10. This CDR3 contains 15 residues. Germline CDR1 and CDR2: LNHDA and SQIVND (reference sequence). As DNA, the CDR3 is TGTGCCAGTAGCAACGGACAGGGCGGAGGCGGGGAGCTGTTTTTT. Translation: CASSNGQGGGGELFF. Full variable domain (remainder filled in from reference TRBV19 and TRBJ2-2): DGGITQSPKYLFRKEGQNVTLSCEQNLNHDAMYWYRQDPGQGLRLIYYSQIVNDFQKGDIAEGYSVSREKKESFPLTVTSAQKNPTAFYLCASSNGQGGGGELFFGEGSRLTVL.

The chain couples TRBV6-1 to TRBJ1-2, with TRBD1 identical over 7 bases. The CDR3 has 14 residues. Germline V CDR1 and CDR2: MNHNS, SASEGT. Germline trimming cut 5 bases from V and 3 bases from J; bases unmatched to any gene: 6. CDR3 amino acids: CASSSRQGDYGYTF. CDR3 nucleotides: TGTGCCAGCAGTTCAAGACAGGGTGACTATGGCTACACCTTC.

This chain links TRBV7-2 with TRBJ1-2, with D unresolved. The length of the CDR3 is 12 residues. Germline lookup yields CDR1 SGHTA and CDR2 FQGNSA. Trimming stripped 3 bases from V and 5 bases from J, with 7 bases between. Here the CDR3 DNA reads TGTGCCAGCAGCTTCCATGGTTATGGCTACACCTTC. This encodes CASSFHGYGYTF. Drawing the rest from reference TRBV7-2 and TRBJ1-2, the complete variable domain is GAGVSQSPSNKVTEKGKDVELRCDPISGHTALYWYRQSLGQGLEFLIYFQGNSAPDKSGLPSDRFSAERTGGSVSTLTIQRTQQEDSAVYLCASSFHGYGYTFGSGTRLTVV.

V usage is TRBV9 and J usage is TRBJ2-3; tentatively, D is TRBD2 (7 bases). Germline assignment: CDR1 SGDLS and CDR2 YYNGEE. The CDR3 consists of 13 residues. Trimming cost V 7 bases and J 6 bases, with 15 bases left between them. The CDR3 loop is CASERGEGDTQYF. The CDR3 DNA is TGTGCCAGCGAAAGGGGGGAGGGGGATACGCAGTATTTT.

This sequence joins TRBV3-1 (or the pseudogene TRBV3-2) and TRBJ1-3; D remains unclear. There are 16 residues in the CDR3. The V end was cut by 0 bases, the J end by 4 bases, with 13 bases between. From germline, CDR1 is LGHDT and CDR2 YNNKEL (reference sequence). This CDR3 is CASSQDRISGGNTIYF. CDR3 sequence (DNA): TGTGCCAGCAGCCAAGATAGGATCTCTGGGGGAAACACCATATATTTT.

The rearrangement uses TRBV6-2 or TRBV6-3 and TRBJ1-1; D is possibly TRBD1 (5 bases). V lost 1 base to trimming and J lost 7 bases, with 13 bases between them. Per the germline V gene, CDR1 is MNHEY and CDR2 is SVGEGT. CDR3 length: 14 amino acids. The CDR3 region has the DNA TGTGCCAGCAGTTACTTAGGGCAGGGCAGTGAAGCTTTCTTT. It yields the protein CASSYLGQGSEAFF.